The clone carrying this T cell receptor (beta chain) showed up just a few times. Its antigen remains unidentified. What was sequenced were expressed TCRB transcripts, since all of the isolated RNA had been reverse transcribed. The method was immunoSEQ multiplex PCR; TCRdb's version includes in-frame clones alone and lacks a portion of them. The sample lists under 150,000 clones, 6.9% occurring once. Markers CD45RO/CCR7/CD25/CD127/CD95/CD27 served to sort CD4+ naive, central memory, regulatory and stem cell-like memory cells. CDR1 and CDR2 (germline): SGHTA, FQGNSA. This CDR3 has 15 amino acids. Trimming cost V 2 bases and J 8 bases; bases outside gene matches: 8. This specimen comes from a study of beta chain features in type 1 diabetes. Findings and caveats of the study: People with Type 1 diabetes carried modestly yet significantly shorter TCRB CDR3s in all four CD4+ subsets. Patients showed naive, central memory and Treg TCRB repertoires that appeared more similar than those of healthy donors. No resolution was reached here on whether HLA type influences TCRB rearrangement.

The source of this sequence is a woman aged 25 to 39 in good health. The rearrangement links TRBV7-2 to TRBJ2-1; 8 bases are a match to TRBD2. The sequenced material came from central memory CD4+ T cells from blood. The CDR3 DNA reads TGTGCCAGCAGCTTATTAAGCGGGAGATTCGATGAGCAGTTCTTC. Its translation: CASSLLSGRFDEQFF.